This T cell receptor (beta chain) was captured in a study of Tregs in tolerant kidney transplant recipients. Regarding the study as a whole: Validation in larger populations is needed because few patients were studied. No direct test of biological reproducibility was done here.

With respect to this clone: What it recognizes is unknown.

The method was immunoSEQ multiplex PCR; TCRdb's version includes in-frame clones alone and lacks a portion of them. The sample has fewer than 150,000 clones; around 91% are singletons. Thawed PBMCs were FACS-sorted into unstimulated CD4+CD25+CD127- regulatory T cells, CD4+CD25- non-regulatory cells, CD4 and CD8 cells. The germline CDR1 and CDR2 sequences are SGHRS and YFSETQ. The ends were cut back, 0 bases at V and 6 bases at J, with 9 bases in the middle. The CDR3 contains 14 residues. The sequence was obtained from a human donor in good health. V usage is TRBV5-1 and J usage is TRBJ1-4; D is undetermined. The sequencing input was CD4+ T cells from blood. CDR3 amino acids: CASSLVARDEKLFF. CDR3 DNA: TGCGCCAGCAGCTTGGTAGCAAGGGATGAAAAACTGTTTTTT.